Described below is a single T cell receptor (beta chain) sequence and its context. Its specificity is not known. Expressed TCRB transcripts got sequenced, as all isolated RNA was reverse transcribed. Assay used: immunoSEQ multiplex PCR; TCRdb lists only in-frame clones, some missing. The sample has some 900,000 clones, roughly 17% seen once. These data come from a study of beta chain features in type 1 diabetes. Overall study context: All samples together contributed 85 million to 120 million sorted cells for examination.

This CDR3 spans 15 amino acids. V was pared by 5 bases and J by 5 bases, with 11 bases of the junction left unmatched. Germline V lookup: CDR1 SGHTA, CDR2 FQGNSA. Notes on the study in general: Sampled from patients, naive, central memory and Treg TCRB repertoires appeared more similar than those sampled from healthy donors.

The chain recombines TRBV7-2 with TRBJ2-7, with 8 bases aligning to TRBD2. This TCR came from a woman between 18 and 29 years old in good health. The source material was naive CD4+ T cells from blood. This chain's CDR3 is CASSRYPAGANEQYF. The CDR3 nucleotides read TGTGCCAGCAGCCGTTATCCAGCGGGAGCGAACGAGCAGTACTTC.